This T cell receptor (beta chain) is drawn from a study of identical twins. From the 5' RACE reads, TCRdb called clonotypes with MiXCR, one entry per CDR3 protein. The repertoire has about 490,000 distinct CDR3 sequences, 12% to 15% of them found once; the top ten carry around 0.4%. The length of the CDR3 is 20 residues. Germline CDR1 and CDR2: MNHNS and SASEGT. Trimming took 1 base from V and 0 from J; bases not matched to a gene: 14. A further study also used this sample, focusing on yellow fever vaccine responses in identical twins.

This clonotype was sampled from a woman between 18 and 29 years old in good health. The chain links TRBV6-1 to TRBJ2-4; 8 bases map to TRBD1. What was sequenced was CD4+ T cells sorted from blood. The CDR3 loop is CASSEEMDRVSSLAKNIQYF. Written as DNA, the CDR3 is TGTGCCAGCAGTGAAGAGATGGACAGGGTTTCCAGTCTAGCCAAAAACATTCAGTACTTC.